This entry describes one T cell receptor (beta chain). Its specificity is not known. The repertoire was sequenced with immunoSEQ multiplex PCR; TCRdb's copy has only in-frame clones and lacks some. The sample has around 200,000 clones, about 81% seen once. This record belongs to a study of cytomegalovirus exposure and HLA in healthy donors. Findings and limits, study-wide: Cytomegalovirus-associated status was assigned to around 160 TCR beta chains.

The CDR3 totals 16 residues. Losses at the gene ends were 5 bases for V and 4 bases for J; bases not matched to a gene: 13. Looked up from germline, CDR1 is MDHEN and CDR2 is SYDVKM. The chain couples TRBV28 to TRBJ1-2; TRBD1 aligns across 7 bases. Sequencing was done on a sample of PBMCs. The origin of this receptor is a woman in her twenties or thirties in good health and CMV-seronegative. The CDR3 bases are TGTGCCAGCAGTGCCTCGCACCAGGGGGGAGGCTATGGCTACACCTTC. This codes for CASSASHQGGGYGYTF.